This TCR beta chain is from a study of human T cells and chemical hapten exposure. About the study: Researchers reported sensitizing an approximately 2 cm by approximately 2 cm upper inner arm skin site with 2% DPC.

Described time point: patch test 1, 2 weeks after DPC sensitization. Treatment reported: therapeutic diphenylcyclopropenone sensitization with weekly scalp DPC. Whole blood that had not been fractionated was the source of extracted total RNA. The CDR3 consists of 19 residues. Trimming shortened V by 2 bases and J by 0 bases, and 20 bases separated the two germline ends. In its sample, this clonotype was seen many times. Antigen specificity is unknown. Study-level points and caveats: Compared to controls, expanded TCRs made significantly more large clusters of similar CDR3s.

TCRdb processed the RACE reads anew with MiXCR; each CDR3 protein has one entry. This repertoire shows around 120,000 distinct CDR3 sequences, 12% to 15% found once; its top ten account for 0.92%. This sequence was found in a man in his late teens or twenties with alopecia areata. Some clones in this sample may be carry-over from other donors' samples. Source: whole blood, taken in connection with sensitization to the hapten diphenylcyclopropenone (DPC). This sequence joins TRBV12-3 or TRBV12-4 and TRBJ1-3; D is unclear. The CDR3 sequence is CASSLSLGDGRFSGNTIYF. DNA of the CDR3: TGTGCCAGCAGTTTATCGCTCGGAGACGGACGGTTCTCTGGAAACACCATATATTTT.